The 11 T cell receptor beta chains listed next were all sequenced from one sample in a study of blood T cell repertoires in COVID-19. Profiling relied on immunoSEQ multiplex PCR, and the TCRdb table lists in-frame clones only, not all of them. The table includes tens of thousands of clones, around 83% detected once. The sample taken for sequencing was peripheral blood. The source of these receptors is a woman of 80 years or more in a cohort sampled during active or convalescent COVID-19.

The chain joins TRBV4-1 to TRBJ2-1, with D possibly matching TRBD2 (6 bases). Deletions cut 1 base from V and 6 bases from J, with 13 bases between. The CDR3 is made up of 15 amino acids. CDR1 is MGHRA, CDR2 YSYEKL, per germline. The CDR3 nucleotides read TGCGCCAGCAGCCAAGCCCTTTTGGGGGGCAATGAGCAGTTCTTC. It codes for CASSQALLGGNEQFF.

This clone came up a few times. The CDR3 nucleotides are TGTGCCAGCAGCCCCTTGACGGGGAAGGCCTACGAGCAGTACTTC. It translates to CASSPLTGKAYEQYF. The chain has TRBV5-6 and TRBJ2-7, with TRBD2 as a possible D gene (5 bases). Germline V lookup: CDR1 SGHDT, CDR2 YYEEEE. CDR3 size: 15 residues. V was clipped by 4 bases and J by 2 bases, with 16 bases between them.

V gene TRBV7-9 combines with J gene TRBJ2-5; TRBD2 might be the D (6 bases). Looked up from germline, CDR1 is SEHNR and CDR2 is FQNEAQ (reference sequence). There are 15 residues in the CDR3. The germline V and J ends were trimmed by 3 bases and 5 bases, with 16 bases remaining between them. The CDR3 nucleotides are TGTGCCAGCAGCTTTCTTGCGGGAACTTGGGAGACCCAGTACTTC. It specifies CASSFLAGTWETQYF.

The V call is TRBV10-3, the J call TRBJ2-7; D remains ambiguous. The germline gives CDR1 ENHRY, CDR2 SYGVKD. The CDR3 runs 14 residues. V was clipped by 0 bases and J by 4 bases, with 10 bases between them. The CDR3: CAISESNVEYEQYF. The CDR3 DNA reads as TGTGCCATCAGTGAGTCGAACGTGGAGTACGAGCAGTACTTC.

The rearrangement uses TRBV4-1 and TRBJ2-2, with 8 bases that match TRBD1. Germline V gives CDR1 MGHRA, CDR2 YSYEKL. This CDR3 has 17 amino acids. V trimming: 1 base; J trimming: 4 bases; junction bases outside the gene matches: 8. In DNA, the CDR3 is TGCGCCAGCAGCCAAGGTGGACAGGGCGCGGGCACCGGGGAGCTGTTTTTT. The encoded protein is CASSQGGQGAGTGELFF.

The chain is built from TRBV19 and TRBJ1-1; 10 nucleotides agree with TRBD1. V lost 7 bases to trimming and J lost 4 bases; unmatched junction nucleotides: 18. The CDR3 sequence is 18 residues long. CDR1 and CDR2 (germline): LNHDA, SQIVND (reference sequence). CDR3 amino acids: CASTPLMRGQGFSTEAFF. The DNA for the CDR3 is TGTGCCAGTACCCCCCTAATGCGGGGACAGGGGTTTAGCACTGAAGCTTTCTTT. The full variable domain, in which reference TRBV19 and TRBJ1-1 provide the parts outside the CDR3, is DGGITQSPKYLFRKEGQNVTLSCEQNLNHDAMYWYRQDPGQGLRLIYYSQIVNDFQKGDIAEGYSVSREKKESFPLTVTSAQKNPTAFYLCASTPLMRGQGFSTEAFFGQGTRLTVV.

V is TRBV27 and J is TRBJ2-1; the match to TRBD2 covers 10 bases. Germline-derived CDR1 and CDR2 are MNHEY and SMNVEV (reference sequence). The CDR3 contains 15 residues. V was pared by 4 bases and J by 4 bases, with 4 bases of the junction left unmatched. The CDR3 protein is CASSSLLAGYNEQFF. The DNA for the CDR3 is TGTGCCAGCAGTTCCTTACTAGCGGGATACAATGAGCAGTTCTTC.

The chain has TRBV5-1 and TRBJ2-1; TRBD2 matches at 12 bases. Germline CDR1 reads SGHRS; CDR2 reads YFSETQ. The V and J ends lost 2 bases and 0 bases, in that order; junction bases with no gene match: 6. This CDR3 region has 18 residues. CDR3 sequence: CASSFPSTSGSSYNEQFF. DNA of the CDR3: TGCGCCAGCAGCTTCCCCTCGACTAGCGGGAGCTCCTACAATGAGCAGTTCTTC.

V and J are TRBV5-4 and TRBJ2-3, with D possibly matching TRBD2 (6 bases). Germline V lookup: CDR1 SGHNT, CDR2 YYREEE (reference sequence). The CDR3 totals 16 residues. With 4 bases removed from V and 4 bases from J, the gap between germline ends came to 19 bases. The DNA for the CDR3 is TGTGCCAGCAGCGGGGGGAAGGGAGATGGGTCAGATACGCAGTATTTT. Its translation is CASSGGKGDGSDTQYF.

As to this clone: One junction end does not reproduce the germline sequence, and a read error may be involved. Here the CDR3 DNA reads TGTGCTAGCAGCTTGGACAGAGGTTCACCCCTCCACTTT. Translation gives CASSLDRGSPLHF. The gene calls are TRBV7-7 and TRBJ1-6; D perhaps matches TRBD1 (6 bases). From germline, CDR1 is SSHAT and CDR2 FNYEAQ (reference sequence). The CDR3 extends over 13 amino acids.

V is TRBV2 and J is TRBJ2-1; no reliable D call. The CDR3 is 12 amino acids. Trimming pared 6 bases from V and 5 bases from J, leaving 8 bases between. CDR1 is SNHLY and CDR2 is FYNNEI in the germline V gene. The CDR3 loop is CASRGQNNEQFF. The CDR3 nucleotides are TGTGCCAGCAGGGGCCAGAACAATGAGCAGTTCTTC.